These 4 T cell receptor beta chains originate from one sample sequenced in a study of T cell responses to AZD1222 COVID-19 vaccine. TCRdb's copy holds only in-frame clones and misses some; the assay was immunoSEQ multiplex PCR. The sample lists 90,000 to 120,000 clones; about 86% were seen once. This specimen consisted of peripheral blood, obtained on day 0 of AZD1222 vaccination. The receptors were gathered from an adult in good health.

This rearrangement joins TRBV7-3 to TRBJ2-1; D is ambiguous. Germline loops: CDR1 SGHTA, CDR2 FQGTGA. V was clipped by 4 bases and J by 0 bases, with 13 bases between them. This CDR3 has 16 amino acids. The CDR3 spells CASSSGPISSYNEQFF. The CDR3 DNA sequence: TGTGCCAGCAGCTCAGGACCGATAAGCTCCTACAATGAGCAGTTCTTC.

The CDR3 here is CASRGGAPTGELFF. CDR3 coding DNA: TGTGCCAGCAGGGGAGGGGCCCCCACCGGGGAGCTGTTTTTT. The genes are TRBV11-1 and TRBJ2-2; TRBD2 aligns across 7 bases. V shed 6 bases, J shed 4 bases, and the junction held 5 bases outside the gene matches. Germline values: CDR1 SGHAT, CDR2 FQDESV (reference sequence). This CDR3 contains 14 residues.

This chain uses TRBV6-5 with TRBJ1-5; 7 positions agree with TRBD1. CDR1 is MNHEY and CDR2 is SVGAGI in the germline V gene. J was trimmed by 2 bases and V by 6 bases; bases with no gene match: 7. The CDR3 is 15 residues long. The DNA for the CDR3 is TGTGCCAGCAGCACGACAGGGTGGGGCAATCAGCCCCAGCATTTT. Translation gives CASSTTGWGNQPQHF.

The rearrangement uses TRBV7-9 and TRBJ1-2; TRBD1 matches at 7 bases. Germline CDR1 and CDR2: SEHNR and FQNEAQ (reference sequence). This CDR3 region has 14 residues. J gave up 3 bases and V 5 bases, and 6 bases lay outside the gene matches. CDR3 amino acids: CASSPGQEYYGYTF. The CDR3, as DNA: TGTGCCAGCAGCCCAGGACAGGAATACTATGGCTACACCTTC.